A single sample is the source of the 8 T cell receptor beta chains below, sequenced in a study of T cell repertoires in cytomegalovirus infection. TCRdb passed the reads through MiXCR, listing each CDR3 protein once. In the table there are 490,000 or so distinct CDR3 sequences, approximately 10% of which are singletons. The sequenced material came from PBMCs. Source of these receptors: a human donor in good health (CMV status not recorded). Some clones in this sample may be carry-over from other donors' samples.

This chain joins TRBV2 and TRBJ2-5; weak D call: TRBD2 (5 bases). This CDR3 has 14 residues. V shed 4 bases and J shed 5 bases, with 14 bases lying between them. Germline CDR1 reads SNHLY; CDR2 reads FYNNEI. The DNA of the CDR3 is TGTGCCAGCAGTGTCGGGGTGGACCGGGAGACCCAGTACTTC. Its protein product is CASSVGVDRETQYF.

This clonotype has more than one count but fewer than ten. This rearrangement joins TRBV15 to TRBJ2-1; D call uncertain. V was shortened by 1 base and J by 9 bases, with 7 bases between the two germline ends. This CDR3 comprises 12 residues. The germline V gene encodes CDR1 LNHNV and CDR2 YYDKDF (reference sequence). The CDR3 DNA follows: TGTGCCACCAGCAGAGGCACTTTTGAGCAGTTCTTC. Translating it yields CATSRGTFEQFF.

This clonotype was found once. The gene calls are TRBV28 and TRBJ2-2, with 8 bases matching TRBD2. The CDR3 is 17 residues long. CDR1 and CDR2 from the germline V gene are MDHEN and SYDVKM. J gave up 8 bases and V 6 bases, and 17 bases lay outside the gene matches. The CDR3 spells CASRSPPGTRREGELFF. The CDR3 nucleotides read TGTGCCAGCAGAAGCCCACCCGGGACTAGAAGAGAAGGGGAGCTGTTTTTT.

This clonotype occurred many times. The V call is TRBV20-1, the J call TRBJ1-2; 7 bases match TRBD1. The germline V gene has CDR1 DFQATT and CDR2 SNEGSKA (reference sequence). V shed 5 bases, J shed 3 bases, and the junction held 12 bases outside the gene matches. CDR3 length: 15 residues. CDR3 protein: CSASTDRVIDYGYTF. The CDR3 nucleotides are TGCAGTGCTTCCACAGACAGGGTAATAGACTATGGCTACACCTTC.

This rearrangement joins TRBV12-5 to TRBJ1-2; 10 nucleotides line up with TRBD1. CDR3 size: 15 residues. Germline V gene lookup returns CDR1 LGHNT and CDR2 FRNRAP. J gave up 8 bases and V 2 bases, and 8 bases lay outside the gene matches. The CDR3 bases are TGTGCTAGTGGTTTGTTTGACAGGGGGCTGGGGGGCTACACCTTC. Encoded protein: CASGLFDRGLGGYTF.

This clonotype was detected ten times or more. The chain carries TRBV20-1 and TRBJ2-1; 10 bases map to TRBD2. Germline-derived CDR1 and CDR2 are DFQATT and SNEGSKA (reference sequence). V trimming: 2 bases; J trimming: 8 bases; junction bases outside the gene matches: 3. CDR3 length equals 13 residues. The CDR3 reads CSARPSGRYEQFF. CDR3 DNA: TGCAGTGCTAGACCTAGCGGGAGATATGAGCAGTTCTTC.

This clonotype was counted at least ten times. This chain connects TRBV2 to TRBJ2-3; 9 bases align to TRBD2. The germline CDR1 and CDR2 sequences are SNHLY and FYNNEI. The CDR3 consists of 18 residues. J lost 4 bases, V lost 0 bases, and 11 bases had no gene match. The CDR3 loop is CASSEALVAGDRADTQYF. In nucleotides, the CDR3 is TGTGCCAGCAGTGAAGCGTTAGTAGCGGGGGATCGAGCAGATACGCAGTATTTT. The full variable domain, completed using reference TRBV2 and TRBJ2-3, is EPEVTQTPSHQVTQMGQEVILRCVPISNHLYFYWYRQILGQKVEFLVSFYNNEISEKSEIFDDQFSVERPDGSNFTLKIRSTKLEDSAMYFCASSEALVAGDRADTQYFGPGTRLTVL.

The rearrangement joins TRBV5-1 to TRBJ2-4; no reliable D call. The ends were cut back, 0 bases at V and 0 bases at J, with 10 bases in the middle. The CDR3 is 16 amino acids. Per germline, CDR1 SGHRS and CDR2 YFSETQ. The CDR3 nucleotides read TGCGCCAGCAGCTTGGGCGGACCCTTAGCCAAAAACATTCAGTACTTC. It is translated as CASSLGGPLAKNIQYF.